This TCR beta chain was found in a study of T cells after yellow fever vaccination. Regarding the study as a whole: Peak timing came faster in the weaker secondary response, day 5 versus 15.

This clonotype appeared once. Its antigen remains unknown. Its ends do not fully match the called genes, so a read error is possible. For TCR, cDNA came from 5'RACE template switching, which added a universal primer site and UMIs. Each CDR3 protein is one row after TCRdb ran MiXCR on the 5' RACE reads. The repertoire holds 500,000 to 650,000 distinct CDR3 sequences, around an eighth seen once, with under 15% in the top ten. CDR3 length equals 19 residues. The sequence came from a man aged 25-45 years who received the YFV17D yellow fever vaccine. Sequencing was performed on PBMCs, taken on the day of the yellow fever booster vaccination. The rearrangement joins TRBV23-1 to TRBJ2-2, with 7 bases lining up with TRBD1. TRBV23-1 belongs to the ORF category, with a function that is uncertain. The CDR3 loop is CASSQITPLGQELSGELCF. CDR3 DNA: TGCGCCAGCAGTCAAATCACTCCCTTAGGACAGGAATTGTCCGGGGAGCTGTGTTTT.